A selection of T cell receptor beta chains follows, all from one sample in a study of regulatory T cells in long-lasting Graves disease. TCRdb itself ran the multiplex PCR reads through MiXCR, one entry per CDR3 protein. The sample has hundreds of thousands of distinct CDR3 sequences, over 15% seen once. This sample comprised peripheral blood mononuclear cells (PBMCs), obtained at new diagnosis, from a patient treated with antithyroid drugs. All receptors come from a female donor with Graves disease. Both conserved end residues are part of each CDR3. D genes are given only for firm matches. Clone size is given for some rows only: seen once, a few or many times, or a class if the clone is expanded.

v_gene	j_gene	abundance	d_gene	CDR3nt	CDR3aa
TRBV10-2	TRBJ2-1	many	TRBD2	TGCGCCAGCAGTGGGACTAGCGGGAGCTATGAGCAGTTCTTC	CASSGTSGSYEQFF
TRBV24-1	TRBJ1-6	many	-	TGTGCCACCAGTGCGACGACAAATTCACCCCTCCACTTT	CATSATTNSPLHF
TRBV30	TRBJ1-1	-	TRBD1	TGTGCCAGCAGGGGGGCAGGGGCCCAAGCTTTCTTT	CASRGAGAQAFF
TRBV11-2	TRBJ2-1	many	TRBD1	TGTGCCAGCAGCTTAGGGACAGGGGGAACCTACAATGAGCAGTTCTTC	CASSLGTGGTYNEQFF
TRBV28	TRBJ2-7	many	TRBD2	TGTGCCAGCATTCCCGGGGGGTCGTACGAGCAGTACTTC	CASIPGGSYEQYF
TRBV28	TRBJ2-1	many	-	TGTGCCACCGCGAGGGCAGGGGCCGATGAGCAGTTCTTC	CATARAGADEQFF
TRBV7-8	TRBJ2-1	-	TRBD2	TGTGCCAGCATACGGCGGGAGGGGGAGCAGTTCTTC	CASIRREGEQFF
TRBV6-1	TRBJ2-3	few	-	TGTGCCAGCAGTCCGAGGACAGGCACAGATACGCAGTATTTT	CASSPRTGTDTQYF
TRBV25-1	TRBJ2-1	many	-	TGTGCCAGCAGTGCCTTGGGGACAACCGACAATGAGCAGTTCTTC	CASSALGTTDNEQFF
TRBV19	TRBJ2-7	-	-	TGTGCCAGTAGCTATTATGGTGGTATTAACTCCTACGAGCAGTACTTC	CASSYYGGINSYEQYF
TRBV6-2/TRBV6-3	TRBJ2-3	few	-	TGTGCCAGCAGGACTCTCAGCGGGCGGAGCACAGATACGCAGTATTTT	CASRTLSGRSTDTQYF
TRBV9	TRBJ2-3	many	TRBD2	TGTGCCAGCAGCGTAGTAGCGGGAGGGCCCCACGATACGCAGTATTTT	CASSVVAGGPHDTQYF
TRBV20-1	TRBJ2-5	many	TRBD2	TGCAGTGCTCTCCTAGCGGGAGTTTCGGAGACCCAGTACTTC	CSALLAGVSETQYF
TRBV7-8	TRBJ2-5	many	TRBD2	TGTGCCAGCAGCCCGTCGGGACTAGCGGGTCGTGGACTGGGGAAGACCCAGTACTTC	CASSPSGLAGRGLGKTQYF
TRBV15	TRBJ2-2	-	-	TGTGCCACCAGCAGAGTACAGAACACCGGGGAGCTGTTTTTT	CATSRVQNTGELFF
TRBV5-1	TRBJ2-7	many	TRBD2	TGCGCCAGCAGCCAGACGGTAGGGGAGGGGAGCGAGCAGTACTTC	CASSQTVGEGSEQYF
TRBV5-1	TRBJ2-3	-	-	TGCGCCAGCAGATTGACTACGTTCACAGATACGCAGTATTTT	CASRLTTFTDTQYF
TRBV6-2/TRBV6-3	TRBJ2-5	few	TRBD1	TGTGCCAGCAGTACCCAACAGGGGGCGGGGGAGACCCAGTACTTC	CASSTQQGAGETQYF
TRBV11-2	TRBJ2-3	-	TRBD2	TGTGCCAGCAGCTTAGGGTTAGCGGGAACGGAAGATACGCAGTATTTT	CASSLGLAGTEDTQYF
TRBV27	TRBJ1-6	many	TRBD1	TGTGCCAGCAGGGGACAGATGGGACGCTATAATTCACCCCTCCACTTT	CASRGQMGRYNSPLHF
TRBV11-2	TRBJ2-5	many	TRBD2	TGTGCCAGCAGCGACTACCGGGGACTAGCGGAGGGAGAGACCCAGTACTTC	CASSDYRGLAEGETQYF
TRBV9	TRBJ1-6	many	TRBD1	TGTGCCAGCAGCGTGACAGGGAACCCGGATTCACCCCTCCACTTT	CASSVTGNPDSPLHF
TRBV5-6	TRBJ1-4	-	-	TGTGCCAGCAGCTTGGCCGCAGGAACTAATGAAAAACTGTTTTTT	CASSLAAGTNEKLFF
TRBV7-2	TRBJ1-6	-	TRBD1	TGTGCCAGCAAGGAACGGGACAGGGGAACACCCCTCCACTTT	CASKERDRGTPLHF
TRBV18	TRBJ1-6	many	-	TGTGCCAGCTCACGGGATTCCTATAATTCACCCCTCCACTTT	CASSRDSYNSPLHF
TRBV12-3/TRBV12-4	TRBJ2-1	many	-	TGTGCCAGCCCCCCGTACCAGGACAGTCCCTACAATGAGCAGTTCTTC	CASPPYQDSPYNEQFF
TRBV4-1	TRBJ1-5	many	TRBD1	TGCGCCAGCAGCTCGACAGGGATGGGCAATCAGCCCCAGCATTTT	CASSSTGMGNQPQHF
TRBV27	TRBJ2-2	many	-	TGTGCCAGCAGCCTGCGGGGTAGCGACACCGGGGAGCTGTTTTTT	CASSLRGSDTGELFF
TRBV27	TRBJ2-1	many	TRBD2	TGTGCCAGCAGTTTAGGGGGGGGGTCCCATGAGCAGTTCTTC	CASSLGGGSHEQFF
TRBV9	TRBJ2-1	many	TRBD2	TGTGCCAGCAGCGTAGGGGAGGGCAATGAGCAGTTCTTC	CASSVGEGNEQFF
TRBV7-2	TRBJ2-7	many	TRBD1	TGTGCCAGCAGCGGACAGGGGGCGCCCCGCTCCTACGAGCAGTACTTC	CASSGQGAPRSYEQYF
TRBV6-1	TRBJ1-5	many	-	TGTGCCAGCACCCTTTCTGGGGGCAGGGGAAGCAATCAGCCCCAGCATTTT	CASTLSGGRGSNQPQHF
TRBV9	TRBJ2-3	many	-	TGTGCCGCAGCAAAGGGCCCTTGGGGGACAGATACGCAGTATTTT	CAAAKGPWGTDTQYF
TRBV20-1	TRBJ2-3	many	TRBD2	TGCAGCTTGACTAGCGGGAACACAGATACGCAGTATTTT	CSLTSGNTDTQYF
TRBV11-3	TRBJ2-7	-	-	TGTGCCAGCACCGCAGTGGGGTCCTACGAGCAGTACTTC	CASTAVGSYEQYF
TRBV6-4	TRBJ1-6	-	TRBD1	TGTACCAGCAGTGTAGGGACAGGGTATTCACCCCTCCACTTT	CTSSVGTGYSPLHF
TRBV2	TRBJ1-5	many	-	TGTGCCAGCAGTGGTGACGGTTCCAATCAGCCCCAGCATTTT	CASSGDGSNQPQHF
TRBV10-2	TRBJ1-1	many	-	TGCGCCAGCACTAGGACAGAAATGAACACTGAAGCTTTCTTT	CASTRTEMNTEAFF
TRBV27	TRBJ1-1	many	TRBD1	TGTGCCAGCAGTCAAGGACAGGGTCCAGCTTTCTTT	CASSQGQGPAFF
TRBV20-1	TRBJ2-1	-	-	TGCAGTGCCGTAGAGTACTCCCTAAAGAATGAGCAGTTCTTC	CSAVEYSLKNEQFF
TRBV6-2/TRBV6-3	TRBJ1-5	-	-	TGTGCCAGCAGTTACTCGACCTCGCAGCCCCAGCATTTT	CASSYSTSQPQHF
TRBV6-1	TRBJ1-5	many	-	TGTGCCAGCAGTCCCACCGGTGGAATCAATCAGCCCCAGCATTTT	CASSPTGGINQPQHF
TRBV7-2	TRBJ1-6	-	TRBD1	TGTGCCAGCAGCCCCGACAGGGGGGCTAATTCACCCCTCCACTTT	CASSPDRGANSPLHF
TRBV19	TRBJ2-2	few	TRBD1	TGTGCCAGTAGTACCGGGACAGGGTACACCGGGGAGCTGTTTTTT	CASSTGTGYTGELFF
TRBV27	TRBJ2-7	many	TRBD1	TGTGCCAGCAGTTTGGCACAGGGGGCCCACGAGCAGTACTTC	CASSLAQGAHEQYF
TRBV9	TRBJ2-3	many	-	TGTGCCAGCAGCGTACAGGGATCCACAGATACGCAGTATTTT	CASSVQGSTDTQYF
TRBV19	TRBJ2-1	many	TRBD2	TGTGCCAGTAGTCCGCGGCTAGCGGGACTTCCCAGCTCCTACAATGAGCAGTTCTTC	CASSPRLAGLPSSYNEQFF
TRBV7-9	TRBJ2-3	many	TRBD2	TGTGCCAGCATCAATCCGGCGGGAGGGCGTTCCGATACGCAGTATTTT	CASINPAGGRSDTQYF
TRBV14	TRBJ1-2	few	-	TGTGCCAGCAGCCAAGCCCTGGAAGTACCGGACTACCCTAACTATGGCTACACCTTC	CASSQALEVPDYPNYGYTF
TRBV19	TRBJ2-1	-	TRBD2	TGTGCCAGTAGTATATATAGCGGGAGCTCCTACAATGAGCAGTTCTTC	CASSIYSGSSYNEQFF
TRBV27	TRBJ2-2	-	TRBD2	TGTGCCAGCAGTTTTTCCGACAGAATCCGGACTAGCGGGAGGGTATCTGGGGAGCTGTTTTTT	CASSFSDRIRTSGRVSGELFF